These 32 T cell receptor beta chains originate from one sample sequenced in a study of blood T cell repertoires in COVID-19. Profiled with immunoSEQ multiplex PCR; TCRdb holds only in-frame clones, not every one. The sample holds some 400,000 clones; approximately 77% are singletons and the top ten take over 0.95%. Sequencing was done on a sample of peripheral blood. All receptors derive from a human donor with acute or convalescent COVID-19. The donor label of this sample is uncertain.

CDR3 loop: CASSQLFQGYTGELFF. The CDR3 nucleotides are TGTGCCAGCAGCCAATTGTTCCAGGGGTACACCGGGGAGCTGTTTTTT. The chain uses TRBV16 and TRBJ2-2, with D possibly being TRBD1 (6 bases). V was pared by 1 base and J by 3 bases, with 12 bases between. The CDR3 sequence is 16 residues long. The germline V gene encodes CDR1 KGHSY and CDR2 FQNENV.

The chain employs TRBV5-1 and TRBJ1-1; 10 bases align to TRBD1. Germline-derived CDR1 and CDR2 are SGHRS and YFSETQ. The CDR3 loop spans 14 amino acids. The V and J ends lost 5 bases and 6 bases, in that order; junction bases with no gene match: 7. The DNA for the CDR3 is TGCGCCAGCAGACCGGGACAGGGGTCGTCTGAAGCTTTCTTT. Translated, it gives CASRPGQGSSEAFF.

The V and J genes are TRBV7-5 and TRBJ2-1; the D segment call TRBD2 is taken from the table without a DNA check. TRBV7-5 is a recognized pseudogene. There are 13 residues in the CDR3. Here the CDR3 reads CVRSLGGGGEQFF. CDR3 bases: TGTGTCAGAAGCTTAGGGGGAGGGGGTGAGCAGTTCTTC.

The chain carries TRBV5-6 and TRBJ1-6, with D tentatively TRBD1 (5 bases). Per the germline V gene, CDR1 is SGHDT and CDR2 is YYEEEE. The ends were cut back, 4 bases at V and 8 bases at J, with 16 bases in the middle. The CDR3 consists of 15 residues. CDR3 protein: CASSRGGPRDSPLHF. The CDR3 nucleotides are TGTGCCAGCAGCCGGGGGGGACCTAGAGATTCACCCCTCCACTTT.

V usage is TRBV25-1 and J usage is TRBJ1-1; no firm D call. Trimming shortened V by 5 bases and J by 1 base, and 11 bases separated the two germline ends. The CDR3 is 14 amino acids. CDR1 MGHDK and CDR2 SYGVNS come from the germline V gene. The CDR3 region is CASSRDSSNTEAFF. Here the CDR3 DNA reads TGTGCCAGCAGTAGAGATTCATCGAACACTGAAGCTTTCTTT.

The chain combines TRBV4-1 with TRBJ2-2; D is possibly TRBD2 (7 bases). V lost 1 base and J 4 bases, leaving 22 bases between the germline ends. Looked up from germline, CDR1 is MGHRA and CDR2 is YSYEKL. CDR3 length: 19 residues. CDR3 sequence reads: CASSQGIVGGGGGTGELFF. CDR3 nucleotides: TGCGCCAGCAGCCAAGGGATCGTCGGCGGGGGCGGTGGCACCGGGGAGCTGTTTTTT.

A few counts support this clone. The gene calls are TRBV2 and TRBJ2-6; weak D call: TRBD2 (5 bases). The CDR3 is 15 amino acids. The germline V and J ends were trimmed by 6 bases and 1 base, with 10 bases remaining between them. Per germline, CDR1 SNHLY and CDR2 FYNNEI. The CDR3 spells CASSQEVSGANVLTF. CDR3 bases: TGTGCCAGCAGCCAGGAGGTTTCTGGGGCCAACGTCCTGACTTTC.

This chain links TRBV28 with TRBJ1-1, with D unresolved. The V gene's germline CDR1 is MDHEN and CDR2 SYDVKM. The V end lost 5 bases, the J end lost 3 bases, and 10 bases lay between the germline ends. This CDR3 comprises 13 residues. The CDR3 reads CASSPHQYTEAFF. DNA for the CDR3: TGTGCCAGCAGTCCCCACCAGTACACTGAAGCTTTCTTT.

The gene calls are TRBV18 and TRBJ1-1, with TRBD1 identical over 8 bases. J gave up 6 bases and V 1 base, and 1 base lay outside the gene matches. This CDR3 has 13 amino acids. Germline V CDR1 and CDR2: KGHSH, LQKENI. Here the CDR3 DNA reads TGTGCCAGCTCACCACGACAGGGGCCTGAAGCTTTCTTT. Translating it yields CASSPRQGPEAFF.

Notes on this clone: In the same sample, other DNA sequences code for this CDR3. The V and J genes are TRBV28 and TRBJ1-1; D is unclear. CDR3 length equals 11 residues. Germline V gives CDR1 MDHEN, CDR2 SYDVKM. V gave up 2 bases and J gave up 11 bases, with 9 bases separating them. The CDR3 reads CASSLDRGAFF. The CDR3 coding sequence is TGTGCCAGCAGTTTAGACCGAGGGGCTTTCTTT.

The V call is TRBV4-2, the J call TRBJ1-5, with D maybe TRBD1 (6 bases). Germline loops: CDR1 LGHNA, CDR2 YNFKEQ. This CDR3 is built from 19 residues. V was trimmed by 3 bases and J by 0 bases, leaving 21 bases between them. This chain's CDR3 is CASSQGGIGGLYSNQPQHF. For the CDR3, the DNA is TGTGCCAGCAGCCAGGGGGGGATAGGGGGTTTGTATAGCAATCAGCCCCAGCATTTT.

The genes are TRBV5-5 and TRBJ2-3, with 9 bases aligning to TRBD1. CDR3 size: 14 residues. Germline V lookup: CDR1 SGHKS, CDR2 YYEKEE (reference sequence). J was trimmed by 4 bases and V by 4 bases; bases with no gene match: 4. The CDR3 loop is CASSTWTGADTQYF. The CDR3 DNA is TGTGCCAGCAGCACCTGGACAGGGGCAGATACGCAGTATTTT.

The genes are TRBV2 and TRBJ1-1; weak D call: TRBD1 (6 bases). This CDR3 comprises 14 residues. Trimming shortened V by 8 bases and J by 0 bases, and 13 bases separated the two germline ends. From germline, CDR1 is SNHLY and CDR2 FYNNEI. The CDR3 nucleotides read TGTGCCAGCTCGGGACACCTACTGAACACTGAAGCTTTCTTT. Translated: CASSGHLLNTEAFF.

The V call is TRBV5-4, the J call TRBJ1-3; 7 bases align to TRBD1. Per germline, CDR1 SGHNT and CDR2 YYREEE (reference sequence). There are 14 residues in the CDR3. Trimming removed 2 bases from V and 9 bases from J; junction bases left unmatched: 8. CDR3 in DNA: TGTGCCAGCAGCTTAGACAGGGCTGAAGGCACCATATATTTT. This encodes CASSLDRAEGTIYF.

This clone appeared a single time. The V gene is TRBV5-4, the J gene TRBJ2-7; 14 nucleotides align to TRBD2. This CDR3 region has 16 residues. V shed 5 bases, J shed 7 bases, and the junction held 11 bases outside the gene matches. Germline V gene data show CDR1 as SGHNT and CDR2 as YYREEE (reference sequence). As DNA, the CDR3 is TGTGCCAGCAGTAATCGACTAGCGGGAGGGAGAGGGGAGCAGTACTTC. Translated: CASSNRLAGGRGEQYF.

The chain has TRBV4-1 and TRBJ2-1, with 9 bases fitting TRBD2. The germline gives CDR1 MGHRA, CDR2 YSYEKL. This CDR3 spans 17 amino acids. V lost 1 base to trimming and J lost 6 bases; unmatched junction nucleotides: 10. The CDR3 here is CASSQGLLAGRGNEQFF. Here the CDR3 DNA reads TGCGCCAGCAGCCAAGGGTTGCTAGCGGGGAGGGGCAATGAGCAGTTCTTC.

The CDR3 here is CASSPPSGRNREQFF. In DNA form, the CDR3 reads TGTGCCAGCAGCCCACCTAGCGGGAGAAACCGGGAGCAGTTCTTC. The V gene is TRBV7-8, the J gene TRBJ2-1, with 10 bases matching TRBD2. CDR1 is SGHVS and CDR2 is FQNEAQ in the germline V gene. The J segment lost 10 bases and the V segment lost 5 bases, leaving 11 bases of the junction unmatched. CDR3 length: 15 residues.

The rearrangement uses TRBV6-5 and TRBJ1-2; possibly TRBD1 for D (6 bases). V lost 8 bases, J lost 4 bases, and 14 bases lay in between. The CDR3 spans 13 residues. Germline V gene sequence: CDR1 MNHEY, CDR2 SVGAGI. The CDR3 spells CASQGRGSYGYTF. The CDR3 region has the DNA TGTGCCAGCCAGGGGAGGGGTTCCTATGGCTACACCTTC.

The chain uses TRBV12-3 or TRBV12-4 and TRBJ1-2; unclear D gene. The CDR3 covers 13 residues. V lost 2 bases, J lost 4 bases, and 8 bases lay in between. This chain's CDR3 is CASSLMHTYGYTF. CDR3 in DNA: TGTGCCAGCAGTTTAATGCACACCTATGGCTACACCTTC.

A single count supports this clone. This chain connects TRBV18 to TRBJ2-3, with D possibly being TRBD1 (6 bases). The ends were cut back, 3 bases at V and 2 bases at J, with 9 bases in the middle. The germline CDR1 and CDR2 sequences are KGHSH and LQKENI. The CDR3 extends over 14 amino acids. This CDR3 reads CASSPDRLTDTQYF. DNA of the CDR3: TGTGCCAGCTCACCGGACAGACTCACAGATACGCAGTATTTT.

The chain uses TRBV2 and TRBJ2-7; 7 bases match TRBD2. V was clipped by 7 bases and J by 5 bases; unmatched bases: 14. The germline V gene has CDR1 SNHLY and CDR2 FYNNEI. The CDR3 runs to 15 residues. The CDR3 DNA reads as TGTGCCAGCAACCTGAGGGGCGGGAGTTTCGACGAGCAGTACTTC. As protein: CASNLRGGSFDEQYF. Supplemented by reference TRBV2 and TRBJ2-7, the full variable domain reads EPEVTQTPSHQVTQMGQEVILRCVPISNHLYFYWYRQILGQKVEFLVSFYNNEISEKSEIFDDQFSVERPDGSNFTLKIRSTKLEDSAMYFCASNLRGGSFDEQYFGPGTRLTVT.

This rearrangement joins TRBV6-4 to TRBJ2-3; TRBD2 might be the D (5 bases). Germline V gives CDR1 MRHNA, CDR2 SNTAGT. This CDR3 comprises 16 residues. V was pared by 2 bases and J by 2 bases, with 14 bases between. CDR3 sequence reads: CASSDDYDYNTDTQYF. For the CDR3, the DNA is TGTGCCAGCAGTGACGACTATGATTATAACACAGATACGCAGTATTTT.

The chain combines TRBV18 with TRBJ2-3; TRBD2 is a possible D gene (5 bases). The V end was cut by 2 bases, the J end by 4 bases, with 13 bases between. The CDR3 consists of 15 residues. From germline, CDR1 is KGHSH and CDR2 LQKENI. CDR3 DNA sequence: TGTGCCAGCTCACCAAAGAGGCCCGGGGCAGATACGCAGTATTTT. Protein: CASSPKRPGADTQYF. Combining the CDR3 with reference TRBV18 and TRBJ2-3 gives the whole variable domain NAGVMQNPRHLVRRRGQEARLRCSPMKGHSHVYWYRQLPEEGLKFMVYLQKENIIDESGMPKERFSAEFPKEGPSILRIQQVVRGDSAAYFCASSPKRPGADTQYFGPGTRLTVL.

The chain couples TRBV6-5 to TRBJ1-6, with no clear D. This CDR3 contains 15 residues. V was cut by 10 bases and J by 0 bases, with 13 bases left in between. Germline V lookup: CDR1 MNHEY, CDR2 SVGAGI. CDR3 region: CATSNFHSYNSPLHF. CDR3 coding DNA: TGTGCCACCTCAAACTTTCACTCCTATAATTCACCCCTCCACTTT.

V and J are TRBV7-6 and TRBJ2-5; TRBD2 matches at 9 bases. The germline V gene has CDR1 SGHVS and CDR2 FNYEAQ. V trimming: 1 base; J trimming: 5 bases; junction bases outside the gene matches: 11. The CDR3 covers 17 residues. Here the CDR3 DNA reads TGTGCCAGCAGCTTAGTGGTTAGCGGGGGTATTATTGAGACCCAGTACTTC. It is translated as CASSLVVSGGIIETQYF.

This chain connects TRBV6-6 to TRBJ1-6; D possibly corresponds to TRBD1 (5 bases). The CDR3 covers 11 residues. V shed 5 bases and J shed 14 bases, with 10 bases lying between them. Germline V CDR1 and CDR2: MNHNY, SVGAGI (reference sequence). As DNA, the CDR3 is TGTGCCAGCAGTGGGGCTAAGGCCCTCCACTTT. This encodes CASSGAKALHF.

This chain links TRBV7-6 with TRBJ1-2; D gene uncertain. The V end lost 0 bases, the J end lost 1 base, and 15 bases lay between the germline ends. Per the germline V gene, CDR1 is SGHVS and CDR2 is FNYEAQ. The CDR3 contains 17 residues. CDR3 nucleotide sequence: TGTGCCAGCAGCTTAGCTTCCCCAGGTTCCCGTAACTATGGCTACACCTTC. The encoded protein is CASSLASPGSRNYGYTF.

This chain joins TRBV6-4 and TRBJ2-7, with 11 bases fitting TRBD2. Germline CDR1 MRHNA, CDR2 SNTAGT. V was clipped by 6 bases and J by 4 bases; unmatched bases: 20. The CDR3 extends over 19 amino acids. Here the CDR3 reads CASRPPLGGTSGSRYEQYF. For the CDR3, the DNA is TGTGCCAGCAGACCCCCCCTGGGAGGCACTAGCGGGAGTCGGTACGAGCAGTACTTC.

The chain couples TRBV19 to TRBJ1-1, with 9 positions matching TRBD1. Germline loops: CDR1 LNHDA, CDR2 SQIVND (reference sequence). V lost 5 bases and J lost 5; bases outside the gene matches: 9. The CDR3 sequence is 15 residues long. The CDR3 DNA reads as TGTGCCAGTAGTCTGGACAGGGGAGCGGGAACTGAAGCTTTCTTT. Its translation is CASSLDRGAGTEAFF.

The chain employs TRBV5-5 and TRBJ2-7; 8 bases fit TRBD2. CDR3 length: 14 residues. Germline V lookup: CDR1 SGHKS, CDR2 YYEKEE (reference sequence). The trim removed 5 bases at V and 4 bases at J, leaving 8 bases unmatched. DNA of the CDR3: TGTGCCAGCAGTTTCCCGGGGGGGGTTTACGAGCAGTACTTC. It is translated as CASSFPGGVYEQYF.

In its sample, this clone was seen many times. This sequence joins TRBV19 and TRBJ1-4; TRBD1 aligns across 7 bases. V lost 3 bases, J lost 5 bases, and 6 bases stayed unmatched. The CDR3 has 15 residues. Germline V CDR1 and CDR2: LNHDA, SQIVND (reference sequence). The CDR3 sequence: CASSMGGRGNEKLFF. CDR3 nucleotide sequence: TGTGCCAGTAGTATGGGGGGCAGGGGGAATGAAAAACTGTTTTTT.

V and J are TRBV7-2 and TRBJ2-7; 9 bases map to TRBD1. The V and J ends lost 1 base and 5 bases, in that order; junction bases with no gene match: 6. CDR1 and CDR2 from the germline V gene are SGHTA and FQGNSA. This CDR3 contains 15 residues. CDR3 sequence (DNA): TGTGCCAGCAGCTTAGTCGGGACAGGGTTCGACGAGCAGTACTTC. Protein: CASSLVGTGFDEQYF.